This note documents a single T cell receptor (beta chain) sequence. The antigen remains undetermined. The sample originates from a study of T cell clones after liver transplantation. About the study: TCRbeta sequencing after a pre-transplant mixed lymphocyte reaction identified graft-donor-reactive clones, later tracked in post-transplant blood. Graft-donor-reactive sequences were compared with third-party-reactive TCRbeta sequences from pre-transplant mixed lymphocyte reactions. At least one year of complete immunosuppression withdrawal without enzymes over twice normal defined tolerance.

The CDR3 has 16 amino acids. V was pared by 0 bases and J by 5 bases, with 7 bases of the junction left unmatched. The germline CDR1 and CDR2 sequences are SGHTA and FQGNSA. The study, taken as a whole, reports: Graft donor-reactive T cells possibly entered the graft instead of undergoing deletion.

Profiling relied on immunoSEQ multiplex PCR, and the TCRdb table lists in-frame clones only, not all of them. The data contain about 45,000 clones, 86% of them seen just once; the ten biggest clones take up more than 2%. The sample consisted of CD4+ T cells from blood, taken 24 months after liver transplant. This clonotype originated in a human patient who received a liver transplant. Certain T cells may be donor cells from the graft. V gene TRBV7-2 combines with J gene TRBJ2-5, with 9 nucleotides matching TRBD2. The CDR3 sequence: CASSLAGGGARETQYF. The DNA for the CDR3 is TGTGCCAGCAGCTTAGCGGGCGGGGGGGCCCGGGAGACCCAGTACTTC.